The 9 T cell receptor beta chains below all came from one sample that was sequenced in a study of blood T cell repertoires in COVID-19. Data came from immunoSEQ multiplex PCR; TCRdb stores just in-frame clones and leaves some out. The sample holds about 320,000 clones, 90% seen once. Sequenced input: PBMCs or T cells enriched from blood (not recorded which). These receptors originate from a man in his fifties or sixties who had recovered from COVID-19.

CDR3 DNA sequence: TGTGCCACCAGCAGAGAGGGTCGCGGGTGGACTGAAGCTTTCTTT. Its translation: CATSREGRGWTEAFF. The genes are TRBV15 and TRBJ1-1; D is undetermined. Germline CDR1 reads LNHNV; CDR2 reads YYDKDF (reference sequence). The CDR3 sequence is 15 residues long. Trimming left V 0 bases short and J 5 bases short, with 13 bases between.

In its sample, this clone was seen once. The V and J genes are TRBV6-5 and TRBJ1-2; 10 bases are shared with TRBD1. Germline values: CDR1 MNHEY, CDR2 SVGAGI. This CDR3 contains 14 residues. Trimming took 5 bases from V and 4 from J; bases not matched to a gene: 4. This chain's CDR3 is CASSRQGASYGYTF. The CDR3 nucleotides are TGTGCCAGCAGTCGACAGGGGGCGAGCTATGGCTACACCTTC.

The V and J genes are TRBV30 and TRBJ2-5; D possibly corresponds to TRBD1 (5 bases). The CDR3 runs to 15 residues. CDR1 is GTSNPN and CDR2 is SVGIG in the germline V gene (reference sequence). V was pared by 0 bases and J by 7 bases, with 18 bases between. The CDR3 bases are TGTGCCTGGAGTGTAGTAGGGGTAATCTCTGGGACCCAGTACTTC. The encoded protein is CAWSVVGVISGTQYF.

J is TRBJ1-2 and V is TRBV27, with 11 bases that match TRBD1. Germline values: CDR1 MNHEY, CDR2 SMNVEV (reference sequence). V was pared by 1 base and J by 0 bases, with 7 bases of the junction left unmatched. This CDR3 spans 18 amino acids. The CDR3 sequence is CASSLFPGTGGTNYGYTF. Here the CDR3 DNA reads TGTGCCAGCAGTTTATTCCCGGGGACAGGGGGAACTAACTATGGCTACACCTTC.

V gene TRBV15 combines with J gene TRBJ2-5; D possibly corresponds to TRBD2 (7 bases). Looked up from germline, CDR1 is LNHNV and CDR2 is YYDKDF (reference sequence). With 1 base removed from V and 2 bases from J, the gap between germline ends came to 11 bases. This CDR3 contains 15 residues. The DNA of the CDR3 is TGTGCCACCAGCAGAGGGAGGGGGGGGCAAGAGACCCAGTACTTC. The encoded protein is CATSRGRGGQETQYF.

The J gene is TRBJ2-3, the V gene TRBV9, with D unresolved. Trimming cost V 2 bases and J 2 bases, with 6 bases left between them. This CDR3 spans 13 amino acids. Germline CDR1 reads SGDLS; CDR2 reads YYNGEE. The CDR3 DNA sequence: TGTGCCAGCAGCGTCCTACCCACAGATACGCAGTATTTT. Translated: CASSVLPTDTQYF.

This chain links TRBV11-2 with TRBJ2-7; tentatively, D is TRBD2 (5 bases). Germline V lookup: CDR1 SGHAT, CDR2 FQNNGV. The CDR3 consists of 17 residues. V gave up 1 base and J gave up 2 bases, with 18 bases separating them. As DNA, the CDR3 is TGTGCCAGCAGCTTAGGAAATTTAGGTGGAGGCCCCTACGAGCAGTACTTC. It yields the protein CASSLGNLGGGPYEQYF.

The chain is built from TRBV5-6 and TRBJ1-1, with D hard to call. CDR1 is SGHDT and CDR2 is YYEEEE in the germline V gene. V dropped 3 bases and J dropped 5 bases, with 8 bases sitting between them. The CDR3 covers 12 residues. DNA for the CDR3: TGTGCCAGCAGCTGGAGACGTACTGAAGCTTTCTTT. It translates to CASSWRRTEAFF. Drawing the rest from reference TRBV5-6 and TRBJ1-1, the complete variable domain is DAGVTQSPTHLIKTRGQQVTLRCSPKSGHDTVSWYQQALGQGPQFIFQYYEEEERQRGNFPDRFSGHQFPNYSSELNVNALLLGDSALYLCASSWRRTEAFFGQGTRLTVV.

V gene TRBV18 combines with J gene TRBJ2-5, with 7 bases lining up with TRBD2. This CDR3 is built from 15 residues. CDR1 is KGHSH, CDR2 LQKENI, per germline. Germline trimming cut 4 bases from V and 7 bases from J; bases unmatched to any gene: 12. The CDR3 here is CASSLGTTQRGTQYF. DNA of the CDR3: TGTGCCAGCTCACTCGGGACTACCCAACGGGGGACCCAGTACTTC.